This T cell receptor beta chain is drawn from a study of blood T cell repertoires in COVID-19. As for the study in general: Samples representing acute and convalescent COVID-19 were sourced from the United States, Italy and Spain. From T cells, B-cell-depleted T cells, or PBMCs came the material, which was cDNA or gDNA.

As handled by the study authors: Cell counts per sample came from amplifying reference gene primers. The data were produced by immunoSEQ multiplex PCR, yet TCRdb's version contains in-frame clones alone and is incomplete. V, J and clone size are taken as reported in that table, and D and trimming were inferred from the DNA itself. The data hold about 310,000 clones, with roughly 87% observed a single time. V trimming: 6 bases; J trimming: 2 bases; junction bases outside the gene matches: 8. In germline, CDR1 is MNHNY, CDR2 SVGAGI (reference sequence). The CDR3 loop spans 15 amino acids. The rearrangement uses TRBV6-6 and TRBJ1-2, with TRBD1 matching 8 bases. The sequence was obtained from a man aged 45-65 years with active or convalescent COVID-19. The specimen sequenced was peripheral blood. CDR3 nucleotides: TGTGCCAGCAGGTTACGTGACAGGGGCAACTATGGCTACACCTTC. This gives the protein CASRLRDRGNYGYTF.